The 5 T cell receptor beta chains below come from one sample, sequenced in a study of CXCR3-negative and CXCR3-positive naive CD8 T cells. No antigen has been identified for these receptors. With UMI labels, 5' RACE was used to prepare the TRB cDNA libraries. TCRdb reworked the 5' RACE reads into one entry per CDR3 protein, no DNA. The sample has 65,000 to 75,000 distinct CDR3 sequences. Study observations and caveats: CXCR3-positive naive cells had more hydrophobic TRB CDR3s than CXCR3-negative naive cells.

Sequencing was carried out using naive CXCR3+ CD8+ T cells from blood. Subset meaning: CD45RO-CCR7+CD27+CD95- naive CD8+ T cells expressing CXCR3 (TNR3+). These receptors were collected from a human donor in good health. Some clones in this sample may be carry-over from other donors' samples.

The chain recombines TRBV20-1 with TRBJ2-7. The length of the CDR3 is 11 residues. Germline lookup yields CDR1 DFQATT and CDR2 SNEGSKA (reference sequence). CDR3 sequence reads: CSALEAYEQYF.

V and J are TRBV20-1 and TRBJ2-1; the TRBD1 assignment by TCRdb is unverifiable without DNA. Looked up from germline, CDR1 is DFQATT and CDR2 is SNEGSKA (reference sequence). CDR3 size: 14 residues. This CDR3 reads CSARMGTGDDEQFF.

The chain employs TRBV7-9 and TRBJ2-5; TCRdb indicates TRBD1, and absent DNA this call remains unverified. The CDR3 loop spans 12 amino acids. From germline, CDR1 is SEHNR and CDR2 FQNEAQ (reference sequence). CDR3 residues: CASSRAEETQYF. The full variable domain, rest sourced from reference TRBV7-9 and TRBJ2-5, is DTGVSQNPRHKITKRGQNVTFRCDPISEHNRLYWYRQTLGQGPEFLTYFQNEAQLEKSRLLSDRFSAERPKGSFSTLEIQRTEQGDSAMYLCASSRAEETQYFGPGTRLLVL.

The gene calls are TRBV4-3 and TRBJ2-1; TCRdb indicates TRBD1, and absent DNA this call remains unverified. The CDR3 extends over 13 amino acids. Per germline, CDR1 LGHNA and CDR2 YSLEER. CDR3 sequence: CASSQGTYNEQFF.

This sequence joins TRBV10-1 and TRBJ2-2. Germline V gene sequence: CDR1 WNHNN, CDR2 SYGVQD (reference sequence). The CDR3 consists of 14 residues. CDR3 loop: CASSESAYTGELFF.